This record concerns one T cell receptor beta chain sequence. The J segment lost 3 bases and the V segment lost 3 bases, leaving 14 bases of the junction unmatched. Germline lookup yields CDR1 SGHAT and CDR2 FQNNGV. The CDR3 runs to 18 residues. The sample belongs to a study of blood T cell repertoires in COVID-19. Overall study context: Both acute and convalescent COVID-19 samples were obtained from the United States, Italy and Spain. In each case, the material was cDNA or gDNA derived from T cells, B-cell-depleted T cells, or PBMCs.

Authors' data handling: Amplifying reference gene primers gave estimates of nucleated cell counts. The protocol was immunoSEQ multiplex PCR, while the TCRdb copy is restricted to in-frame clones and leaves out a portion. V and J calls plus clone size are reproduced from that table; the DNA served to infer D and trimming. This table has 250,000 to 350,000 clones, around four fifths appearing once. This receptor was identified in a woman in her forties or fifties with active or convalescent COVID-19. Input material: peripheral blood. V is TRBV11-2 and J is TRBJ1-1, with 9 bases identical to TRBD1. CDR3 amino acids: CASSFRRGPTGGHTEAFF. CDR3 DNA: TGTGCCAGCAGCTTTAGGAGGGGGCCGACAGGGGGGCACACTGAAGCTTTCTTT.